This T cell receptor (beta chain) was identified during a study of blood T cell repertoires in COVID-19. Study information: Italy, Spain and the United States were the sources of the convalescent and acute COVID-19 samples. T cells, B-cell-depleted T cells, or PBMCs supplied cDNA or gDNA.

CDR1 SGHTA and CDR2 FQGTGA come from the germline V gene. V was clipped by 5 bases and J by 10 bases; unmatched bases: 7. The CDR3 totals 14 residues. Authors' analysis steps: Counts of nucleated cells, estimated from reference gene primer amplification, were obtained. The table came from immunoSEQ multiplex PCR; TCRdb's copy has only in-frame clones and leaves some out. From that table come the V and J calls and clone size; the DNA was used to work out D and trimming. This sample has about 120,000 clones, with 80% to 90% found just once. The chain carries TRBV7-3 and TRBJ1-6; TRBD1 agrees at 8 bases. The sequenced material came from peripheral blood. This receptor was identified in a man aged 65-85 years with active or convalescent COVID-19. CDR3 bases: TGTGCCAGCAGCGTTGGGACAGGAAGGTCACCCCTCCACTTT. Its protein is CASSVGTGRSPLHF.